These 16 T cell receptor beta chains were all obtained from the same sample, sequenced in a study of cytomegalovirus exposure and HLA in healthy donors. In the PCR, 60 Vbeta and 13 Jbeta primers were used. Profiling relied on immunoSEQ multiplex PCR, and the TCRdb table lists in-frame clones only, not all of them. This sample has about 130,000 clones, with roughly 80% found just once. The specimen sequenced was PBMCs. Every receptor here comes from a man in his forties in good health and CMV-seronegative.

The V and J genes are TRBV27 and TRBJ2-7; 7 bases map to TRBD1. The V gene's germline CDR1 is MNHEY and CDR2 SMNVEV (reference sequence). The length of the CDR3 is 14 residues. After removal of 5 bases from V and 2 bases from J, the junction contained 6 bases not matched to a gene. The CDR3 loop reads CASSRGGAAYEQYF. CDR3 nucleotide sequence: TGTGCCAGCAGTCGAGGGGGCGCAGCCTACGAGCAGTACTTC.

The chain links TRBV27 to TRBJ1-2, with 7 bases aligning to TRBD1. The germline V gene has CDR1 MNHEY and CDR2 SMNVEV (reference sequence). The CDR3 has 12 amino acids. Trimming removed 7 bases from V and 14 bases from J; junction bases left unmatched: 13. The CDR3 loop reads CASKTGTHPRTF. The CDR3 bases are TGTGCCAGCAAGACAGGGACCCACCCTCGGACCTTC.

This clone was seen a handful of times. The rearrangement links TRBV19 to TRBJ2-2; 7 bases are a match to TRBD2. V lost 6 bases to trimming and J lost 4 bases; unmatched junction nucleotides: 8. The CDR3 extends over 15 amino acids. Germline CDR1 is LNHDA and CDR2 is SQIVND (reference sequence). CDR3 amino acids: CASSLAGLPTGELFF. Written as DNA, the CDR3 is TGTGCCAGTAGCTTAGCGGGCCTTCCCACCGGGGAGCTGTTTTTT.

The V call is TRBV10-3, the J call TRBJ1-1; D gene ambiguous. Trimming cost V 3 bases and J 1 base, with 9 bases left between them. CDR1 is ENHRY and CDR2 is SYGVKD in the germline V gene. This CDR3 contains 14 residues. CDR3 nucleotides: TGTGCCATCAGTGACCCCACAAAGAACACTGAAGCTTTCTTT. Translating it yields CAISDPTKNTEAFF.

The rearrangement joins TRBV10-1 to TRBJ2-3, with a weak D call TRBD2 (7 bases). V shed 0 bases and J shed 6 bases, with 19 bases lying between them. This CDR3 spans 17 amino acids. Germline values: CDR1 WNHNN, CDR2 SYGVQD (reference sequence). This chain's CDR3 is CASSESRGNRGGDTQYF. The DNA of the CDR3 is TGCGCCAGCAGTGAGTCAAGGGGGAATCGGGGAGGGGATACGCAGTATTTT.

The rearrangement joins TRBV7-9 to TRBJ2-3, with D possibly being TRBD1 (5 bases). CDR1 and CDR2 (germline): SEHNR, FQNEAQ (reference sequence). The V gene lost 5 bases and the J gene lost 5 bases, with 14 bases spanning the gap. This CDR3 region has 14 residues. The CDR3 DNA is TGTGCCAGCAGCGAAGGCCAGGGTGTAGATACGCAGTATTTT. Translating gives CASSEGQGVDTQYF.

CDR3 coding DNA: TGTGCCAGCAGTGGCGGGGTTTATTCCTACAATGAGCAGTTCTTC. The encoded protein is CASSGGVYSYNEQFF. The genes are TRBV25-1 and TRBJ2-1; D is possibly TRBD2 (6 bases). V lost 4 bases, J lost 1 base, and 11 bases lay in between. This CDR3 has 15 amino acids. Germline CDR1 MGHDK, CDR2 SYGVNS.

This chain uses TRBV19 with TRBJ2-1, with TRBD1 identical over 7 bases. There are 15 residues in the CDR3. Losses at the gene ends were 7 bases for V and 5 bases for J; bases not matched to a gene: 11. Germline loops: CDR1 LNHDA, CDR2 SQIVND (reference sequence). CDR3 nucleotides: TGTGCCAGTACCGTTTTAGGGACAGTTAACAATGAGCAGTTCTTC. It translates to CASTVLGTVNNEQFF.

This chain connects TRBV28 to TRBJ2-1; 9 bases line up with TRBD2. J lost 3 bases, V lost 5 bases, and 8 bases had no gene match. The CDR3 is made up of 16 amino acids. The germline V gene encodes CDR1 MDHEN and CDR2 SYDVKM. CDR3 sequence: CASSPSSGILYNEQFF. For the CDR3, the DNA is TGTGCCAGCAGTCCCTCTAGCGGGATTCTCTACAATGAGCAGTTCTTC.

The gene calls are TRBV7-9 and TRBJ1-1, with 7 positions matching TRBD1. Losses at the gene ends were 7 bases for V and 1 base for J; bases not matched to a gene: 9. The CDR3 runs 15 residues. Looked up from germline, CDR1 is SEHNR and CDR2 is FQNEAQ (reference sequence). The CDR3 DNA reads TGTGCCAGCACCCCCCCGGGGACAGCGAACACTGAAGCTTTCTTT. Translating gives CASTPPGTANTEAFF.

The chain carries TRBV27 and TRBJ2-2; D gene uncertain. The CDR3 length is 10 residues. Trimming removed 4 bases at V and 9 bases at J, with 3 bases between. CDR1 MNHEY and CDR2 SMNVEV come from the germline V gene (reference sequence). CDR3 region: CASSSWELFF. The CDR3 region has the DNA TGTGCCAGCAGTTCTTGGGAGCTGTTTTTT.

As DNA, the CDR3 is TGTGCCAGTAGTATAGGTACAGGGGCTAATCAGCCCCAGCATTTT. Its protein is CASSIGTGANQPQHF. The V gene is TRBV19, the J gene TRBJ1-5; 7 bases align to TRBD1. After removal of 1 base from V and 4 bases from J, the junction contained 4 bases not matched to a gene. CDR3 size: 15 residues. Germline V lookup: CDR1 LNHDA, CDR2 SQIVND (reference sequence).

The chain carries TRBV2 and TRBJ1-2; perhaps TRBD1 as D (6 bases). V was shortened by 3 bases and J by 4 bases, with 12 bases between the two germline ends. Germline-derived CDR1 and CDR2 are SNHLY and FYNNEI. The CDR3 length is 14 residues. The CDR3 bases are TGTGCCAGCAGTGAGAACAGGGTGATCTATGGCTACACCTTC. Translated, it gives CASSENRVIYGYTF.

The chain uses TRBV5-1 and TRBJ1-2; 7 positions match TRBD1. The ends lost 4 bases at V and 1 base at J; junction bases unmatched: 4. The V gene's germline CDR1 is SGHRS and CDR2 YFSETQ. CDR3 length: 14 amino acids. CDR3 residues: CASSVRQGNYGYTF. Written as DNA, the CDR3 is TGCGCCAGCAGCGTCAGACAGGGTAACTATGGCTACACCTTC. The full variable domain, in which reference TRBV5-1 and TRBJ1-2 provide the parts outside the CDR3, is KAGVTQTPRYLIKTRGQQVTLSCSPISGHRSVSWYQQTPGQGLQFLFEYFSETQRNKGNFPGRFSGRQFSNSRSEMNVSTLELGDSALYLCASSVRQGNYGYTFGSGTRLTVV.

This chain connects TRBV28 to TRBJ2-4; 11 bases align to TRBD1. The germline gives CDR1 MDHEN, CDR2 SYDVKM. The V gene end was trimmed by 6 bases and the J gene end by 8 bases; junction bases not matched to a gene: 12. The CDR3 spans 16 residues. The CDR3 bases are TGTGCCAGCAGCTCTCGGACAGGGGGCGCGGGGTACATTCAGTACTTC. Its protein is CASSSRTGGAGYIQYF.

This chain connects TRBV29-1 to TRBJ1-2; the D is unclear. This CDR3 is built from 11 residues. The germline V gene encodes CDR1 SQVTM and CDR2 ANQGSEA. V dropped 4 bases and J dropped 4 bases, with 7 bases sitting between them. CDR3 nucleotides: TGCAGCGTTGCTCAGTCCTATGGCTACACCTTC. Translation: CSVAQSYGYTF.